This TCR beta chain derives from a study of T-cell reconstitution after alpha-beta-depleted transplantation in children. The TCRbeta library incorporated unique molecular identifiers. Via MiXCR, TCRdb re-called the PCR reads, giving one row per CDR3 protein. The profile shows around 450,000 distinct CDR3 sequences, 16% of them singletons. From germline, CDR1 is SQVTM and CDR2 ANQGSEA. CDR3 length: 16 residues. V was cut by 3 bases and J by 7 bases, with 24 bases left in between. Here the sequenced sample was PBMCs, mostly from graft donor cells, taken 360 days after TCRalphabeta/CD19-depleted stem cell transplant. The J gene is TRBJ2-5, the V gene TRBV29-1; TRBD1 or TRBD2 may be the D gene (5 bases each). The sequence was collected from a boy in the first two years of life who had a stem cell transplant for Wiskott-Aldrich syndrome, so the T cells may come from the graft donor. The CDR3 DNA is TGCAGCGTTGATGGGGACCCCACCTTGAGTTTGGGGACCCAGTACTTC. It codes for CSVDGDPTLSLGTQYF.